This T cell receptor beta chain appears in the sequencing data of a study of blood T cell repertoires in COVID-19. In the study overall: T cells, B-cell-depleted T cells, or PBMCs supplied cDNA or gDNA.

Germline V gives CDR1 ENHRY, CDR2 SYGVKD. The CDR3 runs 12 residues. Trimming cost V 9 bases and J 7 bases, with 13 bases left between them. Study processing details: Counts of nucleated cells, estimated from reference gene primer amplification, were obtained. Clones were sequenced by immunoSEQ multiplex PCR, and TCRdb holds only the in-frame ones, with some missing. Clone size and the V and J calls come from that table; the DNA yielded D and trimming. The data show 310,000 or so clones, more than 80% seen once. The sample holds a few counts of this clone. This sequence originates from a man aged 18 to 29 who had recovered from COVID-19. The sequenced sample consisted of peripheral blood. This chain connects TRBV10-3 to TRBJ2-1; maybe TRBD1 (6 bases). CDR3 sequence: CAIASGENEQFF. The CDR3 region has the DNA TGTGCCATTGCCTCAGGGGAGAATGAGCAGTTCTTC.